This paragraph reports one T cell receptor (beta chain). The target antigen is unknown. TCRdb keeps only in-frame clones here, not all; method: immunoSEQ multiplex PCR. The data hold some 62,000 clones, with about 72% observed a single time. This sample was included in a study of radiotherapy plus CTLA-4 blockade in lung cancer. Study-wide background: The study recorded objective responses in 15% to 20% of patients and disease control in 25% to 35%.

Chemo-refractory metastatic non-small-cell lung cancer patients received focal radiation with ipilimumab CTLA-4 blockade. Broader study findings: Some TCR clones had been derived from tumors. These clones expanded in peripheral blood after radiotherapy plus ipilimumab. Among reported predictors of response, early blood T cell clone dynamics with interferon-beta performed best.

The sample here was peripheral blood, taken from a patient treated with radiotherapy plus ipilimumab. The clonotype comes from a human donor with non-small cell lung cancer who had a complete response to radiotherapy plus ipilimumab.

The CDR3 region is CAWSGGVGNEQFF. As DNA, the CDR3 is TGTGCCTGGTCCGGGGGGGTGGGCAATGAGCAGTTCTTC. This sequence joins TRBV30 and TRBJ2-1, with 8 nucleotides matching TRBD2. The CDR3 covers 13 residues. Germline-derived CDR1 and CDR2 are GTSNPN and SVGIG (reference sequence). The V gene end was trimmed by 5 bases and the J gene end by 6 bases; junction bases not matched to a gene: 6.